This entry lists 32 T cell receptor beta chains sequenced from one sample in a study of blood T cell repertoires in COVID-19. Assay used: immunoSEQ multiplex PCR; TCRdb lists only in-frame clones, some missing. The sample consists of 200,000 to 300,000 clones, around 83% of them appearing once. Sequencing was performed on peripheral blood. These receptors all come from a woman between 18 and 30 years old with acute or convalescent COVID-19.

The CDR3, as DNA: TGCGCCAGCAGCCGGTCGGGTGGGAGGGCGAACGAGCAGTACTTC. Its protein is CASSRSGGRANEQYF. This rearrangement joins TRBV5-1 to TRBJ2-7, with 7 bases aligning to TRBD2. CDR1 SGHRS and CDR2 YFSETQ come from the germline V gene. The CDR3 spans 15 residues. V lost 4 bases, J lost 5 bases, and 12 bases stayed unmatched.

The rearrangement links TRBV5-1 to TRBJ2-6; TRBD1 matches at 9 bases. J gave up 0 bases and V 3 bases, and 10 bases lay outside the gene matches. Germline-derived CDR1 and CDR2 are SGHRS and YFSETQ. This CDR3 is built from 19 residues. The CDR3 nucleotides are TGCGCCAGCAGCTCGATGACAGGGGGATCCCTCTCTGGGGCCAACGTCCTGACTTTC. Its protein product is CASSSMTGGSLSGANVLTF.

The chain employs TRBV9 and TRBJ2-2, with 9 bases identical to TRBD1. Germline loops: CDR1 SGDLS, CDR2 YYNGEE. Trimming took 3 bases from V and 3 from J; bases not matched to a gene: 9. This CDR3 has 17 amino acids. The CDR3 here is CASSEAPTGGYTGELFF. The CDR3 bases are TGTGCCAGCAGCGAGGCCCCGACAGGGGGGTACACCGGGGAGCTGTTTTTT. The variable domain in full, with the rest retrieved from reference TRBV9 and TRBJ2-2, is DSGVTQTPKHLITATGQRVTLRCSPRSGDLSVYWYQQSLDQGLQFLIQYYNGEERAKGNILERFSAQQFPDLHSELNLSSLELGDSALYFCASSEAPTGGYTGELFFGEGSRLTVL.

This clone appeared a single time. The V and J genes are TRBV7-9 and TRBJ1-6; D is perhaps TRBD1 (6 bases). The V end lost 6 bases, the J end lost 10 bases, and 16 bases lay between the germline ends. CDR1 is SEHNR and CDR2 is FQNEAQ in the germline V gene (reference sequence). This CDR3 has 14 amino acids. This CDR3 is CASRLQGVESPLHF. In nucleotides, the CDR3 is TGTGCCAGCAGACTACAGGGCGTGGAGTCACCCCTCCACTTT.

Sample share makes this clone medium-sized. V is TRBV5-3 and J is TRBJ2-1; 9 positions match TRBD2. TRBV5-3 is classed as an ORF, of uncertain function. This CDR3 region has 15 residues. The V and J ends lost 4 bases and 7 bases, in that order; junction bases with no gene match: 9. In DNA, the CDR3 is TGTGCCAGAAGCCCCGGGACTAGCAATAAGAATGAGCAGTTCTTC. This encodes CARSPGTSNKNEQFF.

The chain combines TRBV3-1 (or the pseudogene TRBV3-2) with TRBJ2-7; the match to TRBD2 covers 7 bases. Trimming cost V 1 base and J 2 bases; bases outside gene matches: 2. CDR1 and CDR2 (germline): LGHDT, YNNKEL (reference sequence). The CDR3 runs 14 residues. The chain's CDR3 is CASSQGLATYEQYF. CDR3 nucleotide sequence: TGTGCCAGCAGCCAAGGACTAGCAACCTACGAGCAGTACTTC.

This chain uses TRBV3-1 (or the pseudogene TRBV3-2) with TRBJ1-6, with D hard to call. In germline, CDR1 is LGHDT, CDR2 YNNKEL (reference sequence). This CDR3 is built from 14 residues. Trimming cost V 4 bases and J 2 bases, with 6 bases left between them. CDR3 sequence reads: CASSLRTYNSPLHF. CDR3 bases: TGTGCCAGCAGCCTGCGGACCTATAATTCACCCCTCCACTTT.

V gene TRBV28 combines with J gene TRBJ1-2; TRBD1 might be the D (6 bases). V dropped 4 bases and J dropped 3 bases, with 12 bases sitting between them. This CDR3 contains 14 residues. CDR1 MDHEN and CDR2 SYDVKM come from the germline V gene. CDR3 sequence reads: CASSSSTGYYGYTF. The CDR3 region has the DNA TGTGCCAGCAGTTCATCGACAGGCTACTATGGCTACACCTTC.

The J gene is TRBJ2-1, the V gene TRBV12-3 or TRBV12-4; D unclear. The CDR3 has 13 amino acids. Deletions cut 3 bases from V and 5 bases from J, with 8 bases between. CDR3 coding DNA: TGTGCCAGCAGTTTTAACAGTCACAATGAGCAGTTCTTC. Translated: CASSFNSHNEQFF.

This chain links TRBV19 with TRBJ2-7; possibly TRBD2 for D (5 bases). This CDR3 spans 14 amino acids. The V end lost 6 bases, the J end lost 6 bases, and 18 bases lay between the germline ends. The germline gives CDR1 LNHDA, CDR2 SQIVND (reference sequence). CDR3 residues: CASRLKGDSPEQYF. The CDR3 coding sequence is TGTGCCAGTAGATTAAAGGGAGACTCCCCCGAGCAGTACTTC.

CDR3 DNA: TGTGCCAGCAGCTCCCTTGACAGGGGTGCTGACTACGAGCAGTACTTC. This sequence encodes CASSSLDRGADYEQYF. This chain joins TRBV5-5 and TRBJ2-7, with 8 bases fitting TRBD1. The trim removed 3 bases at V and 3 bases at J, leaving 11 bases unmatched. Germline assignment: CDR1 SGHKS and CDR2 YYEKEE (reference sequence). This CDR3 region has 16 residues.

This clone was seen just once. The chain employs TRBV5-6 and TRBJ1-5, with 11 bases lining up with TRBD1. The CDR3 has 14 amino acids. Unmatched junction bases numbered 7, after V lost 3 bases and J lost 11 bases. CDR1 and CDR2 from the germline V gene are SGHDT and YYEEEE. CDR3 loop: CASSSGQGADTQHF. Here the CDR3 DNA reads TGTGCCAGCAGCTCTGGACAGGGGGCTGATACCCAGCATTTT.

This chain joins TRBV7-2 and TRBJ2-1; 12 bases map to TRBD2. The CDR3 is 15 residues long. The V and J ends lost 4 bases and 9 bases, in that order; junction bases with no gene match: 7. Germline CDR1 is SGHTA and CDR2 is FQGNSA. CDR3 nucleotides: TGTGCCAGCAGCTCACTAGCGGGAGGATCGGGTGAGCAGTTCTTC. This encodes CASSSLAGGSGEQFF.

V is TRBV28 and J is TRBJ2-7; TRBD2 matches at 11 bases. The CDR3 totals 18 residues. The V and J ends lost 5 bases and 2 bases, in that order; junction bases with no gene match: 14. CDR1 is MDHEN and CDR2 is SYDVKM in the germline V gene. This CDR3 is CASSPHPGLAGAAYEQYF. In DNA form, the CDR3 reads TGTGCCAGCAGTCCCCACCCTGGACTAGCGGGTGCCGCCTACGAGCAGTACTTC. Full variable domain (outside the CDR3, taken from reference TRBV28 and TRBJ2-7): DVKVTQSSRYLVKRTGEKVFLECVQDMDHENMFWYRQDPGLGLRLIYFSYDVKMKEKGDIPEGYSVSREKKERFSLILESASTNQTSMYLCASSPHPGLAGAAYEQYFGPGTRLTVT.

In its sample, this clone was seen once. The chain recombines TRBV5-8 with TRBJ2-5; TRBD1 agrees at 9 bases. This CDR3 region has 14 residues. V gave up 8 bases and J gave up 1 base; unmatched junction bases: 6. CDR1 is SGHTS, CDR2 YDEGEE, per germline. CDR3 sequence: CASLPGQGQETQYF. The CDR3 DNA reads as TGTGCCAGTTTGCCGGGACAGGGCCAAGAGACCCAGTACTTC.

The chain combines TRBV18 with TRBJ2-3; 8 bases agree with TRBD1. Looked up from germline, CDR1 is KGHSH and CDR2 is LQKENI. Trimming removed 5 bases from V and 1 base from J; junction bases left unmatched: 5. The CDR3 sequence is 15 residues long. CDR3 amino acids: CASSEQGVGTDTQYF. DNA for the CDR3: TGTGCCAGCTCAGAACAGGGGGTTGGCACAGATACGCAGTATTTT. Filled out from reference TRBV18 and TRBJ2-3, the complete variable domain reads NAGVMQNPRHLVRRRGQEARLRCSPMKGHSHVYWYRQLPEEGLKFMVYLQKENIIDESGMPKERFSAEFPKEGPSILRIQQVVRGDSAAYFCASSEQGVGTDTQYFGPGTRLTVL.

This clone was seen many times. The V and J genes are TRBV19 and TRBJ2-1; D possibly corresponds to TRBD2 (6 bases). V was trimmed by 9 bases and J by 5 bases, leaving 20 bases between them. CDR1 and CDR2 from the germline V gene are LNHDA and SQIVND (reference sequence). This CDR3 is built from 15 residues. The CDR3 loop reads CASASGGLPNNEQFF. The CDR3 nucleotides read TGTGCCAGCGCTTCCGGGGGACTCCCCAACAATGAGCAGTTCTTC.

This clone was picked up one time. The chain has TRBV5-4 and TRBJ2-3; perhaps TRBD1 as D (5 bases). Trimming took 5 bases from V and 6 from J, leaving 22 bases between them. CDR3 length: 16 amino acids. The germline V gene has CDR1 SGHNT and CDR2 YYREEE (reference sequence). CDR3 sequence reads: CASRPDLGVPSDTQYF. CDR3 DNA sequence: TGTGCCAGCAGACCGGACCTAGGGGTTCCGTCGGATACGCAGTATTTT.

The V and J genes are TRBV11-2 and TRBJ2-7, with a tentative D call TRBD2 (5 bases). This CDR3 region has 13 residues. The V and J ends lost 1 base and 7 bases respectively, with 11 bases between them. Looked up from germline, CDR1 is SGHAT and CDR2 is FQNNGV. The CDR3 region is CASSLGTGDEQYF. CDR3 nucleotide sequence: TGTGCCAGCAGCTTAGGGACTGGGGATGAGCAGTACTTC.

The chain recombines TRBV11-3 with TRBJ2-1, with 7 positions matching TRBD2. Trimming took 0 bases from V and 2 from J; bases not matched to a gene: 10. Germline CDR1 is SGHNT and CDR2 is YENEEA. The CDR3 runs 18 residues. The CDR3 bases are TGTGCCAGCAGCTTAGATCAAGGCGGGAGTGTAACCTACAATGAGCAGTTCTTC. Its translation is CASSLDQGGSVTYNEQFF.

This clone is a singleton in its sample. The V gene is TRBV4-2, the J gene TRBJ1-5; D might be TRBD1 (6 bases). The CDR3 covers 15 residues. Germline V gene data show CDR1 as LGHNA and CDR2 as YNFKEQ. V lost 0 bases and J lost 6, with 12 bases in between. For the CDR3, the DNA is TGTGCCAGCAGCCAAGATAGGGGCAGGGGTCAGCCCCAGCATTTT. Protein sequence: CASSQDRGRGQPQHF.

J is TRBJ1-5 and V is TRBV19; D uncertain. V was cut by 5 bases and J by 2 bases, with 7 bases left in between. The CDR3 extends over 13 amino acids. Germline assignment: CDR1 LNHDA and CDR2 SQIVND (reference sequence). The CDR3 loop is CASSVAGNQPQHF. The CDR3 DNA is TGTGCCAGTAGTGTCGCGGGCAATCAGCCCCAGCATTTT.

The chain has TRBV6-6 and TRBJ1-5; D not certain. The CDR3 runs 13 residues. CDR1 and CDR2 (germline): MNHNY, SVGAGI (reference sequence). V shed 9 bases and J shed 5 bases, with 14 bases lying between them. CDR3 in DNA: TGTGCCAGTCTTTATGTGCTACATCAGCCCCAGCATTTT. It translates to CASLYVLHQPQHF.

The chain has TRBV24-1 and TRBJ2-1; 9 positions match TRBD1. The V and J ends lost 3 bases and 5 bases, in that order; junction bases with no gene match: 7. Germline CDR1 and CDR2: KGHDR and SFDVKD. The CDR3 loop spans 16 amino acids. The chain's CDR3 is CATSDRRDRVDNEQFF. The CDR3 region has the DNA TGTGCCACCAGTGATCGCCGGGACAGGGTCGACAATGAGCAGTTCTTC.

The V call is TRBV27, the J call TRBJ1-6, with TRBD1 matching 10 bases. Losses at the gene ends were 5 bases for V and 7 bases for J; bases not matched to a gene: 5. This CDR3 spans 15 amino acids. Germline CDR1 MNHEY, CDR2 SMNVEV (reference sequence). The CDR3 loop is CASSRDRGNNSPLHF. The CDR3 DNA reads TGTGCCAGCAGTCGGGACAGGGGAAACAATTCACCCCTCCACTTT.

DNA of the CDR3: TGTGCCAGTGGGGGAGCGGGACAGGGGGCCTACGAGCAGTACTTC. Translation: CASGGAGQGAYEQYF. V gene TRBV19 combines with J gene TRBJ2-7; 11 bases align to TRBD1. Germline CDR1 LNHDA, CDR2 SQIVND (reference sequence). This CDR3 region has 15 residues. V lost 8 bases, J lost 2 bases, and 8 bases stayed unmatched.

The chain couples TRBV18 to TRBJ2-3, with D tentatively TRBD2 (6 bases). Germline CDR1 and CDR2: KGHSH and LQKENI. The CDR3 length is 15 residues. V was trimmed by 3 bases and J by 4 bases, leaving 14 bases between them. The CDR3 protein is CASSPSAGHPDTQYF. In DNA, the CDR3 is TGTGCCAGCTCACCGAGTGCGGGGCACCCAGATACGCAGTATTTT.

In DNA, the CDR3 is TGCGCCAGCAGTAACAGAGACAACCACAACTATGGCTACACCTTC. Protein sequence: CASSNRDNHNYGYTF. The chain uses TRBV5-1 and TRBJ1-2, with D unresolved. With 5 bases removed from V and 2 bases from J, the gap between germline ends came to 16 bases. The CDR3 runs 15 residues. Germline loops: CDR1 SGHRS, CDR2 YFSETQ. The whole variable domain, filled in from reference TRBV5-1 and TRBJ1-2, reads KAGVTQTPRYLIKTRGQQVTLSCSPISGHRSVSWYQQTPGQGLQFLFEYFSETQRNKGNFPGRFSGRQFSNSRSEMNVSTLELGDSALYLCASSNRDNHNYGYTFGSGTRLTVV.

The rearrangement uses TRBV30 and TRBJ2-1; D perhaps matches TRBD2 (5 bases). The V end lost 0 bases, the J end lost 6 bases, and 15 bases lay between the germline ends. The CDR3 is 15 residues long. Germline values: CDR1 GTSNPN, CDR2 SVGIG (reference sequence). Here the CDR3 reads CAWSVVEGEGNEQFF. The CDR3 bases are TGTGCCTGGAGTGTCGTAGAGGGAGAGGGCAATGAGCAGTTCTTC.

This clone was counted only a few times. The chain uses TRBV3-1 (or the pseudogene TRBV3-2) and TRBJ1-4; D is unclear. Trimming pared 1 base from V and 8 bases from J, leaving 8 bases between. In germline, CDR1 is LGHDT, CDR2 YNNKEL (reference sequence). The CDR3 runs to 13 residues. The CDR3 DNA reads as TGTGCCAGCAGCCAAGGAGCGGGCGAAAAACTGTTTTTT. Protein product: CASSQGAGEKLFF.

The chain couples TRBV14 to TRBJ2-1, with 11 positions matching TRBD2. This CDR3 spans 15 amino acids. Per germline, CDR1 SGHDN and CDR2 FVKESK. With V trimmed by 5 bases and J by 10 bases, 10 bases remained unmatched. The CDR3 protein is CASSSQTSGSTEQFF. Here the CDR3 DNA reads TGTGCCAGCAGCTCCCAAACTAGCGGGAGCACCGAGCAGTTCTTC.

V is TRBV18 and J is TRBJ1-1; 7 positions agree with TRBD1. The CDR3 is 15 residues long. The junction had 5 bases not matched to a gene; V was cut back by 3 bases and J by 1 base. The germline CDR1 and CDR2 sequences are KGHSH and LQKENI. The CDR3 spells CASSPDYRGNTEAFF. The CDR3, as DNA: TGTGCCAGCTCACCCGATTACAGGGGGAACACTGAAGCTTTCTTT.